These T cell receptor beta chains were read from a single sample in a study of spatial heterogeneity in lung cancer. In TCRdb, the 5' RACE reads were re-called with MiXCR into one record per CDR3 protein. The table lists 77,000 or so distinct CDR3 sequences, approximately 21% of them singletons. Specimen: PBMCs, collected at surgery. The receptors come from a male donor with early-stage non-small cell lung cancer. The CDR3 runs from the conserved cysteine through the conserved F or W. A D gene is named only where the DNA matches it firmly. Clone size is stated in some rows and not others, as once, few, many or a class when expanded.

V: TRBV12-3/TRBV12-4; size: few; D: -; J: TRBJ1-2; CDR3: CASSPPGGSYGYTF; DNA: TGTGCCAGCAGTCCGCCGGGGGGATCCTATGGCTACACCTTC
V: TRBV7-8; size: -; D: -; J: TRBJ2-3; CDR3: CASSSNSDTQYF; DNA: TGTGCCAGCAGCTCAAACTCAGATACGCAGTATTTT
V: TRBV5-1; size: few; D: TRBD2; J: TRBJ2-7; CDR3: CASRLGTSGSYEQYF; DNA: TGCGCCAGCAGGCTTGGGACTAGCGGGAGTTACGAGCAGTACTTC
V: TRBV2; size: -; D: -; J: TRBJ1-6; CDR3: CASEFQGSPLHF; DNA: TGTGCCAGCGAATTCCAAGGTTCACCCCTCCACTTT
V: TRBV6-2/TRBV6-3; size: -; D: -; J: TRBJ1-1; CDR3: CASSQTERTEAFF; DNA: TGTGCCAGCAGTCAGACAGAAAGGACTGAAGCTTTCTTT
V: TRBV7-8; size: few; D: -; J: TRBJ1-5; CDR3: CASSRTGYDQPQHF; DNA: TGTGCCAGCAGCCGCACAGGGTACGATCAGCCCCAGCATTTT
V: TRBV5-1; size: -; D: -; J: TRBJ1-2; CDR3: CASSSEDAGDRYTF; DNA: TGCGCCAGCAGCTCGGAGGACGCGGGGGATCGCTACACCTTC
V: TRBV3-1; size: few; D: -; J: TRBJ1-2; CDR3: CASSQGDPGITSSYTF; DNA: TGTGCCAGCAGCCAAGGGGATCCGGGGATTACCTCTAGCTACACCTTC
V: TRBV11-2; size: few; D: -; J: TRBJ2-3; CDR3: CASSPGQGGRYTQYF; DNA: TGTGCCAGCAGCCCTGGTCAGGGAGGACGGTATACGCAGTATTTT
V: TRBV6-6; size: -; D: -; J: TRBJ2-7; CDR3: CASRAGPYEQYF; DNA: TGTGCCAGCAGGGCAGGGCCCTACGAGCAGTACTTC
V: TRBV6-1; size: -; D: -; J: TRBJ1-1; CDR3: CASTASWNTEAFF; DNA: TGTGCCAGCACCGCTAGTTGGAACACTGAAGCTTTCTTT
V: TRBV6-1; size: many; D: TRBD1; J: TRBJ1-2; CDR3: CASSDWTGKDGYTF; DNA: TGTGCCAGCAGTGACTGGACAGGGAAGGATGGCTACACCTTC
V: TRBV5-1; size: -; D: -; J: TRBJ1-2; CDR3: CASSLDSANYGYTF; DNA: TGCGCCAGCAGCCTAGACAGCGCTAACTATGGCTACACCTTC
V: TRBV29-1; size: -; D: TRBD1; J: TRBJ1-2; CDR3: CSTRQGRDGYTF; DNA: TGCAGCACACGACAGGGTCGCGATGGCTACACCTTC
V: TRBV6-2/TRBV6-3; size: -; D: -; J: TRBJ2-4; CDR3: CASSYPSDIQYF; DNA: TGTGCCAGCAGCTACCCGTCAGACATTCAGTACTTC
V: TRBV6-2/TRBV6-3; size: many; D: -; J: TRBJ2-2; CDR3: CASRDTKAGELFF; DNA: TGTGCCAGCAGAGACACGAAGGCCGGGGAGCTGTTTTTT
V: TRBV7-2; size: few; D: TRBD1; J: TRBJ1-6; CDR3: CASSPRTGPSNSPLHF; DNA: TGTGCCAGCAGCCCAAGGACAGGTCCCTCCAATTCACCCCTCCACTTT
V: TRBV10-3; size: -; D: -; J: TRBJ2-1; CDR3: CARPPGPIYNEQFF; DNA: TGTGCCAGGCCCCCGGGCCCGATTTACAATGAGCAGTTCTTC
V: TRBV5-1; size: -; D: -; J: TRBJ2-7; CDR3: CASSLQQGRGGEQYF; DNA: TGCGCCAGCAGCTTGCAACAGGGAAGAGGGGGAGAGCAGTACTTC
V: TRBV5-1; size: -; D: -; J: TRBJ2-7; CDR3: CASSLTGDYEQYF; DNA: TGCGCCAGCAGCCTAACCGGGGACTACGAGCAGTACTTC
V: TRBV20-1; size: -; D: -; J: TRBJ2-3; CDR3: CSARDRRGSDVTDTQYF; DNA: TGCAGTGCTAGAGATCGAAGGGGCAGCGATGTCACAGATACGCAGTATTTT
V: TRBV3-1; size: few; D: TRBD2; J: TRBJ2-7; CDR3: CASSQARGGSRPYEQYF; DNA: TGTGCCAGCAGCCAAGCTCGAGGCGGGAGCCGGCCCTACGAGCAGTACTTC
V: TRBV5-1; size: few; D: -; J: TRBJ2-3; CDR3: CATRTGARDTQYF; DNA: TGCGCCACCCGGACGGGAGCGAGAGATACGCAGTATTTT